What follows are 8 T cell receptor beta chains derived from one specimen sequenced in a study of cytomegalovirus exposure and HLA in healthy donors. Some clones are missing from TCRdb's copy, which holds only in-frame ones; the method was immunoSEQ multiplex PCR. The sample contains approximately 120,000 clones, roughly 93% of which appear only once. Material for sequencing was PBMCs. These receptors originate from a woman aged 18-29 years in good health and CMV-seronegative.

A note on this clone: The junction does not match germline at one end; this may be a read error. V is TRBV7-8 and J is TRBJ2-7; perhaps TRBD2 as D (6 bases). The CDR3 is 15 residues long. Per germline, CDR1 SGHVS and CDR2 FQNEAQ. The CDR3 coding sequence is TGTGCCAGCAGCATAGCGGAGGGCACCTCCTACGAGCAGTACTTC. Protein product: CASSIAEGTSYEQYF.

The genes are TRBV20-1 and TRBJ2-7; D ambiguous. Germline CDR1 DFQATT, CDR2 SNEGSKA (reference sequence). This CDR3 spans 11 amino acids. V was trimmed by 6 bases and J by 3 bases, leaving 9 bases between them. The CDR3 loop is CSAPSGYEQYF. The CDR3 coding sequence is TGCAGTGCCCCCTCGGGCTACGAGCAGTACTTC.

This chain connects TRBV20-1 to TRBJ2-3; no clear D gene. The V end was cut by 7 bases, the J end by 3 bases, with 8 bases between. The V gene's germline CDR1 is DFQATT and CDR2 SNEGSKA (reference sequence). The CDR3 totals 11 residues. CDR3 region: CSVDGTDTQYF. CDR3 DNA: TGCAGTGTAGACGGGACAGATACGCAGTATTTT.

V usage is TRBV6-6 and J usage is TRBJ1-3, with a possible D match to TRBD1 (5 bases). With 5 bases removed from V and 7 bases from J, the gap between germline ends came to 15 bases. Per the germline V gene, CDR1 is MNHNY and CDR2 is SVGAGI (reference sequence). The CDR3 sequence is 14 residues long. The CDR3 here is CASSPQGFGNTIYF. CDR3 bases: TGTGCCAGCAGTCCCCAGGGTTTCGGGAACACCATATATTTT.

The chain combines TRBV28 with TRBJ2-5; 11 bases agree with TRBD2. The junction had 3 bases not matched to a gene; V was cut back by 2 bases and J by 4 bases. The CDR3 length is 15 residues. Looked up from germline, CDR1 is MDHEN and CDR2 is SYDVKM. CDR3 in amino acids: CASSLIAGGLETQYF. The CDR3 DNA reads as TGTGCCAGCAGTTTAATAGCGGGAGGGTTAGAGACCCAGTACTTC.

The rearrangement uses TRBV30 and TRBJ2-1; D is unresolved. The CDR3 consists of 11 residues. V was clipped by 0 bases and J by 11 bases, with 8 bases between them. Germline V gene data show CDR1 as GTSNPN and CDR2 as SVGIG (reference sequence). The CDR3 bases are TGTGCCTGGAGTGTACTCAGGCAGCAGTTCTTC. Amino acid sequence: CAWSVLRQQFF. Together with reference TRBV30 and TRBJ2-1, the CDR3 gives the full variable domain: SQTIHQWPATLVQPVGSPLSLECTVEGTSNPNLYWYRQAAGRGLQLLFYSVGIGQISSEVPQNLSASRPQDRQFILSSKKLLLSDSGFYLCAWSVLRQQFFGPGTRLTVL.

CDR3 in amino acids: CASSSPGLAGGSPYEQYF. Here the CDR3 DNA reads TGTGCCAGCAGTTCCCCTGGACTAGCGGGAGGTTCCCCCTACGAGCAGTACTTC. V usage is TRBV27 and J usage is TRBJ2-7, with 14 bases fitting TRBD2. Germline V CDR1 and CDR2: MNHEY, SMNVEV (reference sequence). With V trimmed by 4 bases and J by 2 bases, 10 bases remained unmatched. This CDR3 has 18 residues.

This sequence joins TRBV28 and TRBJ1-6; possible D gene TRBD1, 5 bases. Germline V gives CDR1 MDHEN, CDR2 SYDVKM. The CDR3 is 15 residues long. V gave up 6 bases and J gave up 0 bases, with 9 bases separating them. In DNA, the CDR3 is TGTGCCAGCAGACGACAGAGCTCCTATAATTCACCCCTCCACTTT. Translation: CASRRQSSYNSPLHF.